These T cell receptor beta chains were read from a single sample in a study of PD-L1 blockade in urothelial cancer. Clones were sequenced by immunoSEQ multiplex PCR, and TCRdb holds only the in-frame ones, with some missing. The repertoire consists of around 56,000 clones, with roughly 84% occurring once and the leading ten covering roughly 2.9%. The sequencing here drew on PBMCs, taken around atezolizumab (anti-PD-L1) treatment. Receptors originate from a man aged 45-65 years with urothelial cancer. Each CDR3 is given with its conserved first and last residue. Each record gives: J gene, V gene, clone size, D gene, CDR3 protein, CDR3 DNA. A D gene is named only where the DNA matches it firmly. Some rows have no size entry. The others give once, few or many, or a class for an expanded clone.

>TRBJ2-1|TRBV27|-|-
CASSFTGVGGFKSSYNEQFF
TGTGCCAGCAGTTTCACCGGGGTAGGAGGGTTCAAAAGCTCCTACAATGAGCAGTTCTTC
>TRBJ1-5|TRBV30|-|-
CAWSREAGDQPQHF
TGTGCCTGGAGTCGGGAGGCAGGGGATCAGCCCCAGCATTTT
>TRBJ2-1|TRBV4-2|-|TRBD2
CASSQETRGDEQFF
TGTGCCAGCAGCCAAGAAACCCGGGGGGATGAGCAGTTCTTC
>TRBJ2-1|TRBV19|-|TRBD2
CASSMGLATFGQFF
TGTGCCAGTAGTATGGGACTAGCAACTTTTGGGCAGTTCTTC
>TRBJ1-2|TRBV28|-|TRBD1
CASSLRQGARSRDYGYTF
TGTGCCAGCAGTTTGAGGCAGGGGGCGAGGTCTAGGGACTATGGCTACACCTTC
>TRBJ1-6|TRBV6-5|few|TRBD1
CASSSKTGSTPHF
TGTGCCAGCAGCTCCAAGACAGGGAGTACACCCCACTTT
>TRBJ1-5|TRBV7-8|-|TRBD1
CASSPRWDRVNQPQHF
TGTGCCAGCAGCCCCCGGTGGGACAGAGTCAATCAGCCCCAGCATTTT
>TRBJ1-3|TRBV9|-|TRBD1
CASSQRRTGGFSGNTIYF
TGTGCCAGCAGCCAACGTAGGACAGGGGGCTTCTCTGGAAACACCATATATTTT
>TRBJ1-2|TRBV4-2|-|TRBD1
CASSQDGQANYGYTF
TGTGCCAGCAGCCAAGATGGACAGGCTAACTATGGCTACACCTTC
>TRBJ1-5|TRBV19|-|TRBD1
CASTQQGAGNQPQHF
TGTGCCAGTACCCAACAGGGGGCGGGCAATCAGCCCCAGCATTTT
>TRBJ1-2|TRBV12-2|once|-
CASRPEGGICGYTF
TGTGCAAGTCGCCCTGAAGGGGGCATATGTGGCTACACCTTC
>TRBJ1-5|TRBV19|-|-
CASSMYNQPQHF
TGTGCCAGTAGTATGTATAATCAGCCCCAGCATTTT
>TRBJ2-1|TRBV19|-|TRBD2
CASSTRTSGIEQFF
TGTGCCAGTAGTACCCGGACTAGCGGGATTGAGCAGTTCTTC
>TRBJ2-3|TRBV30|once|-
CAWSRRVPGTDTQYF
TGTGCCTGGAGTCGCCGGGTACCCGGCACAGATACGCAGTATTTT
>TRBJ1-4|TRBV27|-|-
CASSFSGGNEKLFF
TGTGCCAGCAGTTTTTCGGGGGGGAATGAAAAACTGTTTTTT
>TRBJ2-1|TRBV27|-|TRBD2
CASSLSPSGVYNEQFF
TGTGCCAGCAGTTTATCCCCTAGCGGAGTCTACAATGAGCAGTTCTTC
>TRBJ2-1|TRBV18|-|-
CASSREDEQFF
TGTGCCAGCTCACGGGAGGATGAGCAGTTCTTC
>TRBJ1-3|TRBV5-6|few|-
CASSFPGAGNTIYF
TGTGCCAGCAGCTTTCCAGGTGCCGGAAACACCATATATTTT
>TRBJ1-5|TRBV19|once|TRBD1
CASRVPGGPQPQHF
TGTGCCAGTAGGGTCCCAGGGGGACCTCAGCCCCAGCATTTT
>TRBJ2-1|TRBV29-1|-|TRBD2
CSVRAGDNEQFF
TGCAGCGTTAGGGCGGGAGACAATGAGCAGTTCTTC
>TRBJ2-1|TRBV5-1|-|TRBD1
CASSRTGTSYNEQFF
TGCGCCAGCAGCCGGACAGGGACCTCCTACAATGAGCAGTTCTTC
>TRBJ1-2|TRBV27|once|-
CASSLRARETLYGYTF
TGTGCCAGCAGTCTAAGGGCCCGGGAAACCCTCTATGGCTACACCTTC
>TRBJ2-7|TRBV7-9|once|-
CASSLEGGGEQYF
TGTGCCAGCAGCTTAGAGGGAGGCGGAGAGCAGTACTTC
>TRBJ2-7|TRBV5-6|-|TRBD1
CASSPGTAFSYEQYF
TGTGCCAGCAGCCCAGGGACAGCCTTCTCCTACGAGCAGTACTTC
>TRBJ1-1|TRBV18|-|-
CASSPGTLNTEAFF
TGTGCCAGCTCACCCGGGACTCTGAACACTGAAGCTTTCTTT
>TRBJ1-6|TRBV12-5|-|-
CASGSNSGPLHF
TGTGCTAGTGGTTCGAATTCCGGGCCCCTCCACTTT
>TRBJ2-2|TRBV2|few|-
CASMVGGTGELFF
TGTGCCAGCATGGTTGGCGGCACCGGGGAGCTGTTTTTT
>TRBJ1-3|TRBV5-1|-|TRBD1
CASSLTPTGYSGNTIYF
TGCGCCAGCAGCCTAACACCGACAGGGTACTCTGGAAACACCATATATTTT
>TRBJ1-6|TRBV6-6|-|TRBD1
CASRSDRDYSPLHF
TGTGCCAGCAGGTCGGACAGGGATTATTCACCCCTCCACTTT
>TRBJ1-4|TRBV27|-|TRBD1
CASSLSQAGGPLFF
TGTGCCAGCAGTTTATCTCAGGCAGGGGGCCCACTGTTTTTT
>TRBJ1-2|TRBV6-5|few|-
CASSYSPGNYGYTF
TGTGCCAGCAGTTATTCCCCGGGGAACTATGGCTACACCTTC
>TRBJ2-3|TRBV7-6|-|TRBD1
CASSSNRDRSTTQYF
TGTGCCAGCAGCTCCAACAGGGACAGGTCGACTACGCAGTATTTT
>TRBJ2-3|TRBV30|-|TRBD2
CAWSWGGGNTDTQYF
TGTGCCTGGAGTTGGGGCGGGGGAAACACAGATACGCAGTATTTT
>TRBJ2-3|TRBV30|-|TRBD2
CAWSSGRGGTDTQYF
TGTGCCTGGAGTAGCGGGAGAGGCGGCACAGATACGCAGTATTTT
>TRBJ1-1|TRBV4-1|-|-
CASSNNRNTEAFF
TGCGCCAGCAGCAATAACAGGAACACTGAAGCTTTCTTT
>TRBJ2-7|TRBV28|once|-
CASSLAGELYSYEQYF
TGTGCCAGCAGTCTGGCAGGGGAACTCTACTCCTACGAGCAGTACTTC
>TRBJ2-1|TRBV7-3|-|-
CASSLTPGNLAELKYQFF
TGTGCCAGCAGCTTAACGCCGGGGAACCTTGCGGAGCTCAAGTACCAGTTCTTC
>TRBJ2-2|TRBV7-9|-|-
CASQRGSNTGELFF
TGTGCCAGCCAAAGGGGATCGAACACCGGGGAGCTGTTTTTT
>TRBJ1-6|TRBV10-3|-|-
CAISENKGAGFNSPLHF
TGTGCCATCAGTGAAAATAAAGGTGCAGGTTTTAATTCACCCCTCCACTTT
>TRBJ1-2|TRBV18|-|TRBD1
CASSPAGGNGYTF
TGTGCCAGCTCACCAGCAGGGGGCAATGGCTACACCTTC
>TRBJ1-6|TRBV6-1|-|-
CASSEGAHSPLHF
TGTGCCAGCAGTGAAGGGGCCCATTCACCCCTCCACTTT
>TRBJ2-7|TRBV11-2|-|-
CASSKRDITYEQYF
TGTGCCAGCAGCAAGCGGGACATCACCTACGAGCAGTACTTC
>TRBJ1-6|TRBV5-6|-|TRBD1
CASSPLDRANSPLHF
TGTGCCAGCAGCCCATTGGACAGGGCCAATTCACCCCTCCACTTT
>TRBJ1-2|TRBV7-2|-|-
CASRSDMEGYTF
TGTGCCAGCAGGTCGGACATGGAGGGCTACACCTTC
>TRBJ2-7|TRBV5-6|-|TRBD2
CASSFEASGDPRREQYF
TGTGCCAGCAGCTTTGAGGCTAGCGGAGACCCCCGGCGCGAGCAGTACTTC
>TRBJ2-7|TRBV27|-|-
CASSFRLVPKGAYEQYF
TGTGCCAGCAGTTTTCGTCTGGTACCGAAGGGGGCCTACGAGCAGTACTTC
>TRBJ2-7|TRBV28|-|TRBD2
CASHSGGGLVEQYF
TGTGCCAGCCACTCGGGGGGAGGACTCGTCGAGCAGTACTTC
>TRBJ2-5|TRBV11-3|-|-
CASSLDRDTETQYF
TGTGCCAGCAGCTTAGATCGGGACACGGAGACCCAGTACTTC
>TRBJ1-1|TRBV5-4|-|TRBD1
CASSFPPGQGGTEAFF
TGTGCCAGCAGCTTCCCACCGGGACAGGGTGGGACTGAAGCTTTCTTT
>TRBJ2-1|TRBV11-2|once|TRBD2
CASSSPVGGANEQFF
TGTGCCAGCAGCTCCCCCGTGGGAGGGGCAAATGAGCAGTTCTTC